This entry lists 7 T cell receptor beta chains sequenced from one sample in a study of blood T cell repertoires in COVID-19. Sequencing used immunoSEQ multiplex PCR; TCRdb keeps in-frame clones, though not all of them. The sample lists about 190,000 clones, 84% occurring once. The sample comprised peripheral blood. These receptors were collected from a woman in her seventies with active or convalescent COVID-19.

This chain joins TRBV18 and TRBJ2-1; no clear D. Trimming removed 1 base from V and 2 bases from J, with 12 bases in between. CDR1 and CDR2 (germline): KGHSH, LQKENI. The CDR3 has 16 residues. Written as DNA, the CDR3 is TGTGCCAGCTCACCACTGGGCAGGCCTGCCTACAATGAGCAGTTCTTC. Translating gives CASSPLGRPAYNEQFF.

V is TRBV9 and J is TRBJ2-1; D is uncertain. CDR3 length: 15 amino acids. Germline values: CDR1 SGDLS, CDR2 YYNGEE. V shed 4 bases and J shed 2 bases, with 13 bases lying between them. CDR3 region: CASSPRRVTYNEQFF. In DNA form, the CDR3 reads TGTGCCAGCAGCCCCCGTCGAGTCACCTACAATGAGCAGTTCTTC.

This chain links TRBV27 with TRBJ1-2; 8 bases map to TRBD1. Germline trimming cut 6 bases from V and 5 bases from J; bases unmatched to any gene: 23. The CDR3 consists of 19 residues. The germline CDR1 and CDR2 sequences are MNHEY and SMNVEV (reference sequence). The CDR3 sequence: CASRRAPDELDRGRYGYTF. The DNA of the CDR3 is TGTGCCAGCAGACGAGCCCCTGACGAACTAGACAGGGGTCGTTATGGCTACACCTTC.

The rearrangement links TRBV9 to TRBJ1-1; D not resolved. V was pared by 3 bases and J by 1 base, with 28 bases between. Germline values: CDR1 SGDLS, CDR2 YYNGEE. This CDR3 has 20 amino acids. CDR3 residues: CASSAEPRGGFGATNTEAFF. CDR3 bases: TGTGCCAGCAGCGCCGAGCCGCGGGGAGGGTTCGGCGCCACGAACACTGAAGCTTTCTTT. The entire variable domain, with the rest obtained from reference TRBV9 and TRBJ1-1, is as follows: DSGVTQTPKHLITATGQRVTLRCSPRSGDLSVYWYQQSLDQGLQFLIQYYNGEERAKGNILERFSAQQFPDLHSELNLSSLELGDSALYFCASSAEPRGGFGATNTEAFFGQGTRLTVV.

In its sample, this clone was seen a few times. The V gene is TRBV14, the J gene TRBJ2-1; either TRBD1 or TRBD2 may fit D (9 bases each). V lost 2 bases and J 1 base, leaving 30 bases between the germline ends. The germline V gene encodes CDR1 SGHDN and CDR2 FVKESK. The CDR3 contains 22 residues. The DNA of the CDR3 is TGTGCCAGCAGCCAAACGGGACAGGGATTAGCGGGAGTGTGGGGGTCCTACAATGAGCAGTTCTTC. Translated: CASSQTGQGLAGVWGSYNEQFF.

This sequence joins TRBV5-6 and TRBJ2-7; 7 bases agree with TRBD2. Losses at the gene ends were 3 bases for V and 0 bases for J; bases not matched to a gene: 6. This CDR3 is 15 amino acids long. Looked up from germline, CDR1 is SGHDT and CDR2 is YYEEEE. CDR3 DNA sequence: TGTGCCAGCAGCTGGGAGCGGGATAGCTCCTACGAGCAGTACTTC. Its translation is CASSWERDSSYEQYF. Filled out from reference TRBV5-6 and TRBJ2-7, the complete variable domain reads DAGVTQSPTHLIKTRGQQVTLRCSPKSGHDTVSWYQQALGQGPQFIFQYYEEEERQRGNFPDRFSGHQFPNYSSELNVNALLLGDSALYLCASSWERDSSYEQYFGPGTRLTVT.

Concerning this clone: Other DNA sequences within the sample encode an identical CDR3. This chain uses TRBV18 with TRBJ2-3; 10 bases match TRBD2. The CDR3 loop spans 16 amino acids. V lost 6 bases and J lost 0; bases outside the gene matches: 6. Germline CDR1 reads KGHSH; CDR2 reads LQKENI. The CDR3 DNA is TGTGCCAGCTCGCCTCGGACTAGCGGTAGCACAGATACGCAGTATTTT. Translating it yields CASSPRTSGSTDTQYF.